This T cell receptor (beta chain) was obtained from a study of shared clonotypes between healthy human individuals. Participating donors were healthy, HIV-negative adults free of recent acute infections or vaccinations. Clones were sequenced by immunoSEQ multiplex PCR, and TCRdb holds only the in-frame ones, with some missing. The profile shows hundreds of thousands of clones, around 97% of them singletons. Note on this clone: The sample has other DNA sequences that encode this CDR3 too.

CDR1 and CDR2 (germline): ENHRY, SYGVKD. The CDR3 has 11 amino acids. Trimming left V 6 bases short and J 5 bases short, with 4 bases between. Material: naive CD4+ T cells sorted from blood. Sample subset: CD45RA+ positively selected. The sequence was collected from a woman in her twenties or thirties in good health. The chain combines TRBV10-3 with TRBJ2-2; D gene ambiguous. The CDR3 nucleotides are TGTGCCATCAGAAAAACCGGGGAGCTGTTTTTT. As protein: CAIRKTGELFF.